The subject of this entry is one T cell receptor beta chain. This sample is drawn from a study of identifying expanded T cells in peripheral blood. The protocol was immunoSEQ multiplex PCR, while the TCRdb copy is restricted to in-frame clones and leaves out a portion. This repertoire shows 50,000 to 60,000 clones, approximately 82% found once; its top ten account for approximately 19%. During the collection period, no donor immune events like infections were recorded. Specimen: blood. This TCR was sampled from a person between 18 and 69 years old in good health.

CDR3 nucleotide sequence: TGTGCCAGCAGCGCGACTGTGAGGGGAAACACCATATATTTT. Protein: CASSATVRGNTIYF. The rearrangement links TRBV9 to TRBJ1-3, with D hard to call. This CDR3 region has 14 residues. V was clipped by 3 bases and J by 4 bases, with 11 bases between them. CDR1 SGDLS and CDR2 YYNGEE come from the germline V gene.